These 11 T cell receptor beta chains were sequenced from one sample in a study of tumor-infiltrating lymphocytes in localized non-small cell lung cancer. The data were produced by immunoSEQ multiplex PCR, yet TCRdb's version contains in-frame clones alone and is incomplete. The repertoire holds approximately 12,000 clones, with roughly 85% as singletons. Sequences were obtained from uninvolved lung tissue not adjacent to the tumor. These receptors were collected from a human donor with non-small cell lung cancer.

V is TRBV2 and J is TRBJ2-1; 9 bases map to TRBD1. This CDR3 region has 13 residues. Germline V gene sequence: CDR1 SNHLY, CDR2 FYNNEI. V shed 9 bases, J shed 10 bases, and the junction held 10 bases outside the gene matches. In DNA, the CDR3 is TGTGCCAGGGAGGGACAGGGAGGTGGGGAGCAGTTCTTC. The encoded protein is CAREGQGGGEQFF.

The gene calls are TRBV7-3 and TRBJ2-2; no firm D call. Deletions cut 0 bases from V and 4 bases from J, with 6 bases between. From germline, CDR1 is SGHTA and CDR2 FQGTGA. The CDR3 is made up of 14 amino acids. CDR3 nucleotide sequence: TGTGCCAGCAGCTTAACCTTAGGCACCGGGGAGCTGTTTTTT. This sequence encodes CASSLTLGTGELFF.

This clone is large (0.1 to 1%) in the sample. The chain links TRBV30 to TRBJ1-1; D gene uncertain. The germline V and J ends were trimmed by 3 bases and 5 bases, with 13 bases remaining between them. The CDR3 contains 13 residues. The germline CDR1 and CDR2 sequences are GTSNPN and SVGIG (reference sequence). In nucleotides, the CDR3 is TGTGCCTGGAGCCCAAACGGACGTACTGAAGCTTTCTTT. It translates to CAWSPNGRTEAFF.

This chain joins TRBV9 and TRBJ2-7, with 10 bases lining up with TRBD1. V lost 4 bases and J lost 2; bases outside the gene matches: 6. The CDR3 contains 15 residues. Germline-derived CDR1 and CDR2 are SGDLS and YYNGEE. The CDR3 protein is CASSPRTGGAYEQYF. The CDR3 DNA is TGTGCCAGCAGCCCGCGGACAGGGGGGGCCTACGAGCAGTACTTC.

This chain links TRBV14 with TRBJ2-3; 9 bases line up with TRBD1. V lost 5 bases and J lost 5; bases outside the gene matches: 8. The length of the CDR3 is 15 residues. Germline CDR1 is SGHDN and CDR2 is FVKESK. CDR3 residues: CASSLRDREQDTQYF. The CDR3 nucleotides are TGTGCCAGCAGCTTGCGGGACAGGGAGCAAGATACGCAGTATTTT.

This clone was counted between two and nine times. V usage is TRBV7-3 and J usage is TRBJ2-5, with TRBD1 matching 7 bases. The V gene's germline CDR1 is SGHTA and CDR2 FQGTGA. The trim removed 4 bases at V and 3 bases at J, leaving 5 bases unmatched. This CDR3 spans 14 amino acids. CDR3 sequence reads: CASSSTGSKETQYF. The CDR3 DNA reads TGTGCCAGCAGCTCGACAGGGTCGAAAGAGACCCAGTACTTC.

On this clone: The likely explanation is a read error, given a far larger clone one base away. Other nucleotide sequences from this sample produce the same CDR3. The gene calls are TRBV5-4 and TRBJ1-1; no definite D call. The germline CDR1 and CDR2 sequences are SGHNT and YYREEE (reference sequence). V lost 4 bases and J 5 bases, leaving 18 bases between the germline ends. This CDR3 spans 15 amino acids. The CDR3 sequence is CASSQAGFTVTEAFF. Here the CDR3 DNA reads TGTGCCAGCAGCCAAGCTGGTTTTACTGTGACTGAAGCTTTCTTT.

This clone was recorded only once. The V call is TRBV7-2, the J call TRBJ1-4, with a tentative D call TRBD1 (6 bases). CDR1 is SGHTA and CDR2 is FQGNSA in the germline V gene. Trimming cost V 4 bases and J 8 bases, with 14 bases left between them. This CDR3 is built from 14 residues. CDR3 nucleotide sequence: TGTGCCAGCAGCTCTTACAGGGTTTCGGAAAAACTGTTTTTT. This sequence encodes CASSSYRVSEKLFF.

V and J are TRBV5-1 and TRBJ2-3; D unresolved. The CDR3 sequence is 14 residues long. Trimming pared 6 bases from V and 0 bases from J, leaving 11 bases between. CDR1 and CDR2 (germline): SGHRS, YFSETQ. The CDR3 reads CASTDWASTDTQYF. CDR3 DNA sequence: TGCGCCAGCACCGACTGGGCAAGCACAGATACGCAGTATTTT.

The chain uses TRBV7-8 and TRBJ1-5, with 9 bases lining up with TRBD1. The germline CDR1 and CDR2 sequences are SGHVS and FQNEAQ. The V segment lost 5 bases and the J segment 6 bases; nucleotides outside the gene matches: 5. The CDR3 contains 14 residues. The CDR3 region has the DNA TGTGCCAGCAGCCACCCGGGACAGGGTCAGCCCCAGCATTTT. Residues: CASSHPGQGQPQHF.

V usage is TRBV11-3 and J usage is TRBJ2-3; tentative D call: TRBD1 (6 bases). This CDR3 is 15 amino acids long. Trimming took 1 base from V and 10 from J, leaving 18 bases between them. The germline V gene encodes CDR1 SGHNT and CDR2 YENEEA. The CDR3 DNA reads as TGTGCCAGCAGCTTAGGGGGGCCCGGCGCAGTCGCGCAGTATTTT. It specifies CASSLGGPGAVAQYF.